The clone carrying this TCR beta chain was recorded at least ten times. The V end lost 4 bases, the J end lost 2 bases, and 11 bases lay between the germline ends. This CDR3 has 14 amino acids. The data originate from a study of regulatory T cells in long-lasting Graves disease. Specified time point: newly diagnosed GD, antithyroid drugs for less than 3 months. Preparation of the TCR library used RNA extracted from PBMCs. To make TCR beta libraries, researchers used iRepertoire HTBI primers and Arm-PCR of CDR3 regions. Each CDR3 protein is one row after TCRdb ran MiXCR on the multiplex PCR reads. The sample includes about 460,000 distinct CDR3 sequences, 14% of them seen just once. The sample was also linked to a second study, of T cells in Graves' hyperthyroidism and ophthalmopathy. Per that paper: The TCR CDR3 first-round RT-PCR relied on the HTBI primer set.

This sequence originates from a woman in her fifties or sixties with Graves disease. This material consisted of peripheral blood mononuclear cells (PBMCs), taken at new diagnosis, from a patient treated with antithyroid drugs. The V call is TRBV12-3 or TRBV12-4, the J call TRBJ1-2, with D possibly being TRBD1 (6 bases). CDR3 sequence reads: CASSWLQGNYGYTF. The CDR3 bases are TGTGCCAGCAGTTGGTTGCAGGGGAACTATGGCTACACCTTC.